The 4 T cell receptor beta chains reported below all come from one sample, sequenced in a study of shared clonotypes between healthy human individuals. CD45RO-negative CD8 cells positively selected for CCR7 made up the naive population, which excluded terminally differentiated effector memory CD45RA+ cells. The assay was immunoSEQ multiplex PCR, and TCRdb's table has in-frame clones only and misses some. The sample consists of millions of clones, about 95% of them appearing once. The material sequenced was naive CD8+ T cells sorted from blood. These receptors were obtained from a man aged 18 to 29 in good health.

J is TRBJ2-7 and V is TRBV25-1; the D gene could be TRBD1 or TRBD2 (6 bases each). Deletions cut 2 bases from V and 2 bases from J, with 13 bases between. The CDR3 covers 15 residues. Germline values: CDR1 MGHDK, CDR2 SYGVNS. CDR3 protein: CASSERGEAPYEQYF. CDR3 DNA: TGTGCCAGCAGTGAAAGGGGGGAGGCCCCCTACGAGCAGTACTTC.

The genes are TRBV7-9 and TRBJ2-5; 12 bases match TRBD2. V was clipped by 0 bases and J by 4 bases; unmatched bases: 9. The CDR3 runs 18 residues. Germline CDR1 reads SEHNR; CDR2 reads FQNEAQ (reference sequence). The CDR3 DNA reads TGTGCCAGCAGCTTAGCGCTAGCGGGAGGGCCTTGGCCAGAGACCCAGTACTTC. Amino acids: CASSLALAGGPWPETQYF. Complete variable domain (other parts from reference TRBV7-9 and TRBJ2-5): DTGVSQNPRHKITKRGQNVTFRCDPISEHNRLYWYRQTLGQGPEFLTYFQNEAQLEKSRLLSDRFSAERPKGSFSTLEIQRTEQGDSAMYLCASSLALAGGPWPETQYFGPGTRLLVL.

For this clone: Compared with germline, one end of the junction differs, possibly owing to a read error. The chain carries TRBV7-7 and TRBJ1-2, with a tentative D call TRBD1 (6 bases). The CDR3 spans 15 residues. Germline values: CDR1 SSHAT, CDR2 FNYEAQ (reference sequence). In DNA form, the CDR3 reads TGTGCTAGCAGCTTGACACAGGGCGAACTTTATGGCTACACCTTC. Protein product: CASSLTQGELYGYTF.

This clone has a handful of counts. The chain combines TRBV27 with TRBJ1-2; the D gene is possibly TRBD1 (6 bases). CDR1 and CDR2 from the germline V gene are MNHEY and SMNVEV (reference sequence). Trimming pared 8 bases from V and 2 bases from J, leaving 21 bases between. The CDR3 totals 16 residues. The CDR3 nucleotides read TGTGCCAGCTGCTCTTCAAGGGGGGCAGCCAACTATGGCTACACCTTC. Protein product: CASCSSRGAANYGYTF.